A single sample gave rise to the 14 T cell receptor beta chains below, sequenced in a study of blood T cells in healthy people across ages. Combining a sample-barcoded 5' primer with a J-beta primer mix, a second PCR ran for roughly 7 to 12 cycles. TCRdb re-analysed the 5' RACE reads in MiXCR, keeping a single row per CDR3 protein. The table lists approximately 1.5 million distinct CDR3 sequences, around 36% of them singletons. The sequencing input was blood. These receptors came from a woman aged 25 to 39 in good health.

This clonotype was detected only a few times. In nucleotides, the CDR3 is TGTGCCAGCAGTGTTTCTAGGGGCAGGGTCTACGAGCAGTACTTC. Its translation: CASSVSRGRVYEQYF. The genes are TRBV6-1 and TRBJ2-7, with D maybe TRBD1 (5 bases). The CDR3 covers 15 residues. The V end was cut by 4 bases, the J end by 3 bases, with 16 bases between. Germline lookup yields CDR1 MNHNS and CDR2 SASEGT.

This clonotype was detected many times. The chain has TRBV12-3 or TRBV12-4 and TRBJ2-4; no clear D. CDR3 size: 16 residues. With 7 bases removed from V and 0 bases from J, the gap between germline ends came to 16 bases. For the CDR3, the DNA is TGTGCCAGCACCGATGGACCGATACTAGCCAAAAACATTCAGTACTTC. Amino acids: CASTDGPILAKNIQYF.

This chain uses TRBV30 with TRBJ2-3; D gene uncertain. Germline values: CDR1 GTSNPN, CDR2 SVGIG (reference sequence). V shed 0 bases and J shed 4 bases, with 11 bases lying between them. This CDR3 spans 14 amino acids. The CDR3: CAWSVRLASDTQYF. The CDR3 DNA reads TGTGCCTGGAGTGTACGGTTGGCGTCAGATACGCAGTATTTT.

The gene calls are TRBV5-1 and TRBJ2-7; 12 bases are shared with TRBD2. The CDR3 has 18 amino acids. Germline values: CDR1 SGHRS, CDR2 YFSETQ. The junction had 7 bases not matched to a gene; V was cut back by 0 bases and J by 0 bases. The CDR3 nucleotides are TGCGCCAGCAGCTTGGACCCCCCTAGCGGGAGGGTCTCCTACGAGCAGTACTTC. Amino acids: CASSLDPPSGRVSYEQYF.

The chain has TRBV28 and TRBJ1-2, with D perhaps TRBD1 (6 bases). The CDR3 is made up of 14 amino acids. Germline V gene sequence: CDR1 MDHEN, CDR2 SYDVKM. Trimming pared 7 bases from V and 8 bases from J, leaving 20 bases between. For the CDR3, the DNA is TGTGCCAGCAAGATACAGGGATTCAGAGACGGCTACACCTTC. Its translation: CASKIQGFRDGYTF.

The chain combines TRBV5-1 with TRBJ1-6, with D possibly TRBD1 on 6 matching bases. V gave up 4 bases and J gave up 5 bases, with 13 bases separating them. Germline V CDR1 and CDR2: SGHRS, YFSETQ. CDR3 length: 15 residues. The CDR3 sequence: CASSEQGWDNSPLHF. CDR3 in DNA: TGCGCCAGCAGCGAACAGGGTTGGGATAATTCACCCCTCCACTTT.

CDR3 sequence: CASSLKDSSNQPQHF. As DNA, the CDR3 is TGTGCCAGCAGTTTAAAAGACAGTAGCAATCAGCCCCAGCATTTT. This rearrangement joins TRBV28 to TRBJ1-5; maybe TRBD1 (5 bases). V dropped 2 bases and J dropped 0 bases, with 8 bases sitting between them. Germline CDR1 MDHEN, CDR2 SYDVKM. CDR3 length: 15 amino acids.

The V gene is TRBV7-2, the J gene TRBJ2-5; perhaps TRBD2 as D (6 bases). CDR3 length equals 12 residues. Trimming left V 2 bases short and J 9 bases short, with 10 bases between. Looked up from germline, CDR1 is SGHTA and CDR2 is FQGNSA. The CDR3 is CASSLRWGAQYF. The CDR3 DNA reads TGTGCCAGCAGCTTACGATGGGGGGCCCAGTACTTC.

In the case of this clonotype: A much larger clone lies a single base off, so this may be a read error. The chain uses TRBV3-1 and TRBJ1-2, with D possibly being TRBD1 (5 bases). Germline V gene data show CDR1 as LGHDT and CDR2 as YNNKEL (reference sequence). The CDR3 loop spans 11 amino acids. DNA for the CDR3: TGTGCCGGCAGCACCAGGGCTGGCTACACCTTC. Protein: CAGSTRAGYTF.

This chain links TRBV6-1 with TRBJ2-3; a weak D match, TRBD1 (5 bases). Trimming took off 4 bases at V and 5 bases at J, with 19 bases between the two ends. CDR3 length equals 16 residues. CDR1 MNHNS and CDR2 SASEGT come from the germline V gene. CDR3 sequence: CASSGGAEIRGDTQYF. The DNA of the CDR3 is TGTGCCAGCAGTGGTGGGGCAGAAATAAGGGGAGATACGCAGTATTTT.

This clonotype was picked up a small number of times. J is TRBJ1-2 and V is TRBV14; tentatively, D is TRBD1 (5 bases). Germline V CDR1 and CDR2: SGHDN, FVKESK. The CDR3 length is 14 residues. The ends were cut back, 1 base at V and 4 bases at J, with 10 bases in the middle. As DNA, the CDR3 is TGTGCCAGCAGCCAAGGACAGTACTTCTATGGCTACACCTTC. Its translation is CASSQGQYFYGYTF.

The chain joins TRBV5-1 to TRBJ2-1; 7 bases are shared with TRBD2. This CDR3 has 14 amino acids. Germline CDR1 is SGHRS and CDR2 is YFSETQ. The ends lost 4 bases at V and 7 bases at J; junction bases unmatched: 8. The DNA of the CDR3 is TGCGCCAGCAGCCCGTCAAGGGGAGGGAATGAGCAGTTCTTC. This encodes CASSPSRGGNEQFF.

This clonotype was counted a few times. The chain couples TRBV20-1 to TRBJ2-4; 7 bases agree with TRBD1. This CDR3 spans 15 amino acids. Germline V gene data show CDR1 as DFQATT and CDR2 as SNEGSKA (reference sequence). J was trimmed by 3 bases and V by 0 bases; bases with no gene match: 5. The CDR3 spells CSAREQGMDKNIQYF. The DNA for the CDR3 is TGCAGTGCTAGAGAACAGGGGATGGACAAAAACATTCAGTACTTC.

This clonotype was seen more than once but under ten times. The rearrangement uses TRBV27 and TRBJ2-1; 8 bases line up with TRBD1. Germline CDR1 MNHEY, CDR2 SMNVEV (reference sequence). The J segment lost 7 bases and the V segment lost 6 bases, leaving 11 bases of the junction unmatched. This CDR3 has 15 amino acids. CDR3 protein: CASRRPGGAGNEQFF. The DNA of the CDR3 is TGTGCCAGCAGGCGCCCAGGGGGCGCGGGGAATGAGCAGTTCTTC.